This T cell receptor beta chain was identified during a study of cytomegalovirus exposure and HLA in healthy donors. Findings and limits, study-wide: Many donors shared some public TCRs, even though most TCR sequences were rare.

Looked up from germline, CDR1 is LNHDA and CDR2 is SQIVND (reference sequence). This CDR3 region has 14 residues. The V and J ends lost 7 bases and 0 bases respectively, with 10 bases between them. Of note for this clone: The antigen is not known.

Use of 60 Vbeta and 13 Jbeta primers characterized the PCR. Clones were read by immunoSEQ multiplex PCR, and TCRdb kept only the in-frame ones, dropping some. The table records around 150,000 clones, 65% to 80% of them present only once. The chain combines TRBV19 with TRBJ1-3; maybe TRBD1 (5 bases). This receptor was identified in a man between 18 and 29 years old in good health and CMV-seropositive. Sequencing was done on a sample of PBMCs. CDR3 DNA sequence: TGTGCCAGTATGGGACTCAGCTCTGGAAACACCATATATTTT. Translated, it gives CASMGLSSGNTIYF.